One sample yielded the 15 T cell receptor beta chains listed below, sequenced in a study of cytomegalovirus exposure and HLA in healthy donors. PCR involved 60 Vbeta and 13 Jbeta primers. TCRdb's table, derived via immunoSEQ multiplex PCR, lists solely in-frame clones and lacks some. The sample has 150,000 to 200,000 clones, approximately 85% seen once; the top ten hold about 2.2%. Input material: PBMCs. These TCRs come from a woman aged 45-65 years in good health and CMV-seronegative.

The chain is built from TRBV29-1 and TRBJ2-7, with TRBD1 as a possible D gene (6 bases). CDR3 length: 14 amino acids. Germline CDR1 reads SQVTM; CDR2 reads ANQGSEA. Trimming stripped 7 bases from V and 1 base from J, with 17 bases between. CDR3 nucleotide sequence: TGCAGCGATACCAGGGGACGCCTATCCTACGAGCAGTACTTC. Amino acids: CSDTRGRLSYEQYF.

Comment on this clone: At one end the junction does not follow the germline gene, possibly because of a read error. The chain uses TRBV5-8 and TRBJ1-1; D unresolved. Germline V gene data show CDR1 as SGHTS and CDR2 as YDEGEE. The CDR3 has 14 residues. The CDR3 nucleotides read TGTGCCAGCAGCTTCCCGACGGAGAACGCTGAAGCTTTCTTT. Translation gives CASSFPTENAEAFF.

This clone was seen just once. V and J are TRBV5-6 and TRBJ1-1, with a weak D call TRBD1 (6 bases). Trimming cost V 5 bases and J 3 bases, with 8 bases left between them. The CDR3 extends over 12 amino acids. CDR1 and CDR2 (germline): SGHDT, YYEEEE. The chain's CDR3 is CASSSGDTEAFF. The CDR3 DNA is TGTGCCAGCAGTTCAGGGGACACTGAAGCTTTCTTT.

The gene calls are TRBV28 and TRBJ1-2; the D gene is possibly TRBD1 (6 bases). The CDR3 runs to 13 residues. The germline V and J ends were trimmed by 3 bases and 5 bases, with 10 bases remaining between them. CDR1 and CDR2 from the germline V gene are MDHEN and SYDVKM. CDR3 in amino acids: CASSFGQSYGYTF. In DNA form, the CDR3 reads TGTGCCAGCAGTTTCGGACAGTCTTATGGCTACACCTTC.

The V call is TRBV28, the J call TRBJ2-1, with TRBD2 identical over 10 bases. The length of the CDR3 is 19 residues. CDR1 MDHEN and CDR2 SYDVKM come from the germline V gene. Trimming at V came to 2 bases and at J to 1 base, leaving 11 bases not matched to a gene. The CDR3 coding sequence is TGTGCCAGCAGTTTAGGGGCTAGCGGGAGCCTCGTTTCCTACAATGAGCAGTTCTTC. This translates into CASSLGASGSLVSYNEQFF.

The genes are TRBV6-1 and TRBJ1-2; D is unclear. V was pared by 6 bases and J by 0 bases, with 11 bases between. The CDR3 length is 14 residues. Per germline, CDR1 MNHNS and CDR2 SASEGT. The DNA of the CDR3 is TGTGCCAGCAGGACAACAACACCTAACTATGGCTACACCTTC. It is translated as CASRTTTPNYGYTF.

The chain is built from TRBV4-1 and TRBJ2-5; 13 positions agree with TRBD2. The J call is uncertain, as TRBJ2-7 better fits the DNA end. The V gene's germline CDR1 is MGHRA and CDR2 YSYEKL. There are 15 residues in the CDR3. The CDR3 spells CASSQGLAGGGEQYF. The CDR3 bases are TGCGCCAGCAGCCAAGGACTAGCGGGAGGTGGCGAGCAGTACTTC.

The chain's CDR3 is CASSVIPGLIYEQYF. CDR3 DNA: TGTGCCAGCAGTGTAATCCCGGGACTCATCTACGAGCAGTACTTC. The chain combines TRBV2 with TRBJ2-7; D is perhaps TRBD2 (6 bases). Germline V gene lookup returns CDR1 SNHLY and CDR2 FYNNEI. Trimming took off 4 bases at V and 3 bases at J, with 16 bases between the two ends. The CDR3 length is 15 residues. The full variable domain, rest sourced from reference TRBV2 and TRBJ2-7, is EPEVTQTPSHQVTQMGQEVILRCVPISNHLYFYWYRQILGQKVEFLVSFYNNEISEKSEIFDDQFSVERPDGSNFTLKIRSTKLEDSAMYFCASSVIPGLIYEQYFGPGTRLTVT.

This clone was recorded a few times. The V gene is TRBV11-2, the J gene TRBJ2-7; 10 bases match TRBD2. Germline CDR1 is SGHAT and CDR2 is FQNNGV. CDR3 length: 15 amino acids. J lost 4 bases, V lost 5 bases, and 8 bases had no gene match. CDR3 amino acids: CASSKGGAGGYEQYF. CDR3 nucleotides: TGTGCCAGCAGCAAGGGAGGAGCGGGAGGGTACGAGCAGTACTTC.

This clone was seen a handful of times. Other DNA sequences within the sample encode an identical CDR3. The chain couples TRBV18 to TRBJ2-7; 7 positions agree with TRBD2. The V segment lost 3 bases and the J segment 1 base; nucleotides outside the gene matches: 6. The CDR3 contains 15 residues. Germline CDR1 KGHSH, CDR2 LQKENI. CDR3 amino acids: CASSPRTSGSYEQYF. The CDR3 coding sequence is TGTGCCAGCTCACCCCGGACTAGTGGTTCCTACGAGCAGTACTTC.

The chain joins TRBV4-1 to TRBJ2-1; 9 bases line up with TRBD2. Germline V gene lookup returns CDR1 MGHRA and CDR2 YSYEKL. The J segment lost 7 bases and the V segment lost 5 bases, leaving 9 bases of the junction unmatched. The CDR3 length is 15 residues. CDR3: CASSVFGTSLNEQFF. The DNA for the CDR3 is TGCGCCAGCAGCGTGTTCGGGACTAGCTTAAATGAGCAGTTCTTC.

This chain links TRBV9 with TRBJ2-2, with 7 nucleotides matching TRBD2. This CDR3 has 14 amino acids. V lost 7 bases, J lost 4 bases, and 7 bases stayed unmatched. CDR1 and CDR2 from the germline V gene are SGDLS and YYNGEE. CDR3 loop: CASGGRERTGELFF. The CDR3, as DNA: TGTGCCAGCGGAGGGAGGGAGCGCACCGGGGAGCTGTTTTTT. Filled out from reference TRBV9 and TRBJ2-2, the complete variable domain reads DSGVTQTPKHLITATGQRVTLRCSPRSGDLSVYWYQQSLDQGLQFLIQYYNGEERAKGNILERFSAQQFPDLHSELNLSSLELGDSALYFCASGGRERTGELFFGEGSRLTVL.

This chain connects TRBV11-1 to TRBJ2-7; D is perhaps TRBD2 (5 bases). The CDR3 length is 10 residues. V was clipped by 8 bases and J by 3 bases, with 5 bases between them. The germline V gene has CDR1 SGHAT and CDR2 FQDESV (reference sequence). In nucleotides, the CDR3 is TGTGCCAGCGCGGGCTACGAGCAGTACTTC. It codes for CASAGYEQYF.

This sequence joins TRBV28 and TRBJ2-2, with 11 bases that match TRBD2. Germline V gene data show CDR1 as MDHEN and CDR2 as SYDVKM. The CDR3 spans 21 residues. V lost 6 bases to trimming and J lost 0 bases; unmatched junction nucleotides: 18. This CDR3 is CASRKKLGASGRLPNTGELFF. In DNA form, the CDR3 reads TGTGCCAGCAGGAAAAAACTGGGGGCTAGCGGGAGGCTCCCGAACACCGGGGAGCTGTTTTTT.

The rearrangement uses TRBV27 and TRBJ2-1; 10 bases line up with TRBD2. CDR1 is MNHEY, CDR2 SMNVEV, per germline (reference sequence). The junction had 3 bases not matched to a gene; V was cut back by 3 bases and J by 10 bases. The CDR3 has 13 residues. The CDR3 spells CASSLLAGVEQFF. In nucleotides, the CDR3 is TGTGCCAGCAGTTTGCTAGCGGGGGTAGAGCAGTTCTTC.